This is a list of T cell receptor beta chains from one sample in a study of blood T cell repertoires in COVID-19. TCRdb's copy holds only in-frame clones and misses some; the assay was immunoSEQ multiplex PCR. The table lists 490,000 or so clones, 88% of them singletons. The sequencing sample was made of PBMCs or T cells enriched from blood (not recorded which). The receptors come from a woman aged 55-69 years who had recovered from COVID-19. Both conserved end residues are part of each CDR3. D genes are given only for firm matches. A row's size may be missing; if present it is once, few, many or a size class.

CDR3nt	CDR3aa	abundance	j_gene	v_gene	d_gene
TGTGCCTGGAGTGCCCGACAGGGGAATAGTTCACCCCTCCACTTT	CAWSARQGNSSPLHF	once	TRBJ1-6	TRBV30	TRBD1
TGTGCCAGCAGCCTAAAACAGGGGAACTATGGCTACACCTTC	CASSLKQGNYGYTF	-	TRBJ1-2	TRBV3-1/TRBV3-2	TRBD1
TGCGCCAGCAGTCCCAAATTACCGACCTGGAGCTCCTATAATTCACCCCTCCACTTT	CASSPKLPTWSSYNSPLHF	-	TRBJ1-6	TRBV23-1	-
TGTGCCAGCGATACATCCTCCTACAATGAGCAGTTCTTC	CASDTSSYNEQFF	-	TRBJ2-1	TRBV2	-
TGCAGCGTTGAGAGGCAGGGTAGTAAAGCTTTCTTT	CSVERQGSKAFF	-	TRBJ1-1	TRBV29-1	-
TGTGCCTGGAGTACCGGGACAGGGGATGAAAAACTGTTTTTT	CAWSTGTGDEKLFF	-	TRBJ1-4	TRBV30	TRBD1
TGCGCCAGCAGCTATACAGGGGGCAAAGGTGGCTACACCTTC	CASSYTGGKGGYTF	-	TRBJ1-2	TRBV5-1	TRBD1
TGTGCCAGCACCTTACAGGGTGGCAATCAGCCCCAGCATTTT	CASTLQGGNQPQHF	once	TRBJ1-5	TRBV6-4	-
TGTGCCAGTAGTACGGAGGGGAGGACTGAAGCTTTCTTT	CASSTEGRTEAFF	-	TRBJ1-1	TRBV19	-
TGTGCCAGTGGGACAGGGGGAGGGAAAGGCTACACCTTC	CASGTGGGKGYTF	-	TRBJ1-2	TRBV27	TRBD1
TGTGCCAGCGGCCGCCGGGGAATTCCATACAATGAGCAGTTCTTC	CASGRRGIPYNEQFF	-	TRBJ2-1	TRBV21-1	-